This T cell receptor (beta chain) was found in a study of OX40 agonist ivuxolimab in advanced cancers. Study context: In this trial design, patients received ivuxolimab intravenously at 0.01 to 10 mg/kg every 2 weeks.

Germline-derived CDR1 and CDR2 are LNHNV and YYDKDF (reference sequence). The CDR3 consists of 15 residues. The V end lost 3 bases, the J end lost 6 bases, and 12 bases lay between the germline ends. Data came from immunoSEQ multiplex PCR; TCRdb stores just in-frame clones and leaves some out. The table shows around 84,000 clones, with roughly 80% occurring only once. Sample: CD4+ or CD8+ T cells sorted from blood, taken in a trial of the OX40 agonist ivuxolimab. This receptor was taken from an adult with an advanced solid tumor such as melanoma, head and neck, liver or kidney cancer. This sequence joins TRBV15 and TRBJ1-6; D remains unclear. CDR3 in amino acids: CATSSEYKANSPLHF. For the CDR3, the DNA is TGTGCCACCAGCAGTGAATACAAGGCTAATTCACCCCTCCACTTT.